Described below is a single TCR beta chain sequence and its context. It lacks a known antigen. No base quality information exists; no much larger clone differs at one position. The data derive from a study of beta chain features in type 1 diabetes (dated by TCRdb to the late 2010s). As for the study more broadly: Mean age, gender distribution, total cell number and subset yield were not different between patients and healthy donors. In the study, recently diagnosed type 1 diabetes patients and matched healthy donors were compared on the TCRB repertoires of their sorted circulating CD4+ T cell subsets. Naive and central memory subsets were obtained from all 30 or so donors, but regulatory and stem cell-like memory subsets were isolated from only 8 patients and roughly eight healthy donors. Across all samples, around 99 million sorted cells were examined, and cell number per subset correlated strongly with RNA yield. Study-wide conclusions, independent of this receptor: Naive, central memory and regulatory TCRB repertoires appeared to be more similar among patients than among healthy donors. At VDJ recombination sites, patients with type 1 diabetes made fewer insertions and deleted more nucleotides, a pattern implying thymic rearrangement abnormalities. PCR may preferentially amplify shorter templates, but because patient and control samples were amplified and corrected together, any resulting skew would affect both groups equally. Because small numbers of individuals were included in the HLA sub-analyses, any influence of HLA type on TCRB rearrangement was left unresolved. Sequencing cDNA rather than genomic DNA could over-represent highly expressing activated cells, although activation and CD3 levels did not differ between groups. A moderate but significant shortening of TCRB CDR3 length was observed in type 1 diabetes patients in all four CD4+ subsets.

From each donor, a single peripheral blood sample of 100 to 150 mL on average was drawn into heparinised tubes. Using a panel that included CD45RO, CCR7, CD25, CD127, CD95 and CD27, naive, central memory, regulatory and stem cell-like memory CD4+ T cells were sorted on a BD FACSAria II. A purity above 95% was achieved for all sorted populations. PBMCs were isolated immediately by Lymphoprep density gradient centrifugation and stained directly without culture. To minimize batch effects, samples were stained and sorted in pairs, one healthy donor with one patient per experiment. The entire isolated RNA was reverse transcribed using the High Capacity cDNA Reverse Transcription Kit, and thus expressed TCRB transcripts were sequenced. Naive, central memory and regulatory T cell samples underwent deep immunoSEQ sequencing, averaging about 3.57 million total reads per sample. Sorted cells were lysed in RLT buffer, and RNA was extracted using DNase-treated RNeasy Micro or Mini kits according to cell number. To prevent cross-contamination, every cell subset was processed on its own, while patient and healthy donor samples were processed together. TCRB sequences were amplified from cDNA with the immunoSEQ multiplex PCR, producing 87-bp fragments spanning the CDR3 region. The amplicons were sequenced using the Illumina HiSeq platform. As for how the authors treated the data: Synthetic template baselines were used to correct PCR bias computationally, reads within Hamming distance 2 were collapsed, and singletons that could not be merged were discarded. By aligning reads against IMGT, V, D and J genes, CDR3 length, and insertions or deletions at six rearrangement sites were assigned. Within each subset, clonotype counts were normalized to sorted cell number, after which true diversity and Gini coefficients were computed with the tcR R package. The overlap coefficient, calculated on TCRB nucleotide sequences, was used to quantify repertoire sharing. Out-of-frame TCRB sequences from naive cells were analyzed as a proxy for the pre-selection repertoire. This is the immuneACCESS table as TCRdb keeps it, with only in-frame sequences that have V and J called. A part of the clones is gone; compared with another copy, unresolved V genes explain less than half, and the rest is unexplained. That table gives V, J and clone size, and the DNA gave D and trimming. In all, the sample holds 600,000 to 700,000 clones, and roughly 13% of those were seen once. The biggest ten clones account for 0.02% to 0.025% of the sample.

Reading the germline V gene gives CDR1 MGHDK and CDR2 SYGVNS. From cysteine to phenylalanine, the CDR3 is 17 amino acids long. Just CDR3 DNA is preserved here, 51 bases in frame from base 1. The trim is 0 bases for V and 6 bases for J, with a gap of 20 bases between the germline ends. The sequenced sample consisted of naive CD4+ T cells from blood. The cell subset or site label on this specimen signifies: true naive CD4+ T cells. Rearrangement joined TRBV25-1 to TRBJ1-2; the D gene is perhaps TRBD1, from 6 matching bases. The sequence derives from a young man with type 1 diabetes. The CDR3: CASSEYLDQGKKDGYTF. The nucleotide sequence reads TGTGCCAGCAGTGAATATCTCGATCAGGGGAAGAAGGATGGCTACACCTTC.